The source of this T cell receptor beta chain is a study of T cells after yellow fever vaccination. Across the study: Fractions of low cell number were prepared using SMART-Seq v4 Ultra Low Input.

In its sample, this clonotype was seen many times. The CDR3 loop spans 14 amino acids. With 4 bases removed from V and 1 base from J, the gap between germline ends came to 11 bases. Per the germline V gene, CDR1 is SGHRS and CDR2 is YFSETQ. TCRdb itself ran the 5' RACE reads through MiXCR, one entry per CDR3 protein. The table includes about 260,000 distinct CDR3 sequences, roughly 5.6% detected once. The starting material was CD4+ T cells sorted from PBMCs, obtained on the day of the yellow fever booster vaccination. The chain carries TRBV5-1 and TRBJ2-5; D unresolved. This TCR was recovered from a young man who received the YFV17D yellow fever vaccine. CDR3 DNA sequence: TGCGCCAGCAGCCCCCCGACGATCCAAGAGACCCAGTACTTC. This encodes CASSPPTIQETQYF.